Listed below are T cell receptor beta chains from one sample, sequenced in a study of neurological immune-mediated disorders. TCRdb redid the calling of the 5' RACE reads with MiXCR, one entry per CDR3 protein. The table records some 57,000 distinct CDR3 sequences, 3% to 4% of them present only once. The sequenced sample was PBMCs. The receptors shown here come from a woman in her fifties or sixties with multiple sclerosis. CDR3s include the opening cysteine and the closing phenylalanine or tryptophan. Each record gives: J gene, V gene, clone size, D gene, CDR3 DNA, CDR3 protein. A D gene is named only where the DNA matches it firmly. Clone size appears in some rows only: once, few, many, or a class for an expanded clone.

TRBJ2-5 | TRBV20-1 | many | NA | TGCAGTGGCACAAGGAGGGGCAGGGACCAAGAGACCCAGTACTTC | CSGTRRGRDQETQYF
TRBJ1-5 | TRBV19 | many | NA | TGTGCCAGTATGGGGACATCTCATAGCAATCAGCCCCAGCATTTT | CASMGTSHSNQPQHF
TRBJ2-1 | TRBV5-1 | many | TRBD1 | TGCGCCAGCAGCTCGGGAACCCCGGGACAGGGAGACAATGAGCAGTTCTTC | CASSSGTPGQGDNEQFF
TRBJ1-2 | TRBV7-8 | many | NA | TGTGCCAGCAGCAGGGGTGGACATTTCGGGAGTGGCTACACCTTC | CASSRGGHFGSGYTF
TRBJ2-5 | TRBV12-3/TRBV12-4 | many | NA | TGTGCCAGCACCGTTGGACCGAGACAAGAGACCCAGTACTTC | CASTVGPRQETQYF
TRBJ1-6 | TRBV7-8 | many | TRBD1 | TGTGCCAGCAGCCACGGAGGACAGGGGAAATCACCCCTCCACTTT | CASSHGGQGKSPLHF
TRBJ1-2 | TRBV20-1 | many | NA | TGCAGTGCTAGAACCCAACCTAACTATGGCTACACCTTC | CSARTQPNYGYTF
TRBJ1-2 | TRBV4-2 | many | NA | TGTGCCAGCAGCAAGGGCGCGAGTGGCTACACCTTC | CASSKGASGYTF
TRBJ2-5 | TRBV7-2 | many | TRBD1 | TGTGCCAGCAGCTCCCAGGGGGCGCGGGAGACCCAGTACTTC | CASSSQGARETQYF
TRBJ2-4 | TRBV7-9 | many | NA | TGTGCCAGCAGCTTAGCCTGGAGTGGAGCCAAAAACATTCAGTACTTC | CASSLAWSGAKNIQYF
TRBJ1-5 | TRBV20-1 | many | NA | TGCAGTGCTAGGAAGAGTGTCGTTCGGGATCAGCCCCAGCATTTT | CSARKSVVRDQPQHF
TRBJ2-3 | TRBV28 | many | NA | TGTGCCAGCAGTTTTTTGTCGGGCACAGATACGCAGTATTTT | CASSFLSGTDTQYF
TRBJ2-1 | TRBV6-5 | many | TRBD1 | TGTGCCAGCAGGACGGGACAGGGGTCCTACAATGAGCAGTTCTTC | CASRTGQGSYNEQFF
TRBJ2-7 | TRBV5-1 | many | TRBD1 | TGCGCCAGCAGCGCCGACAGGGGGCCCAGCGAGCAGTACTTC | CASSADRGPSEQYF
TRBJ1-2 | TRBV12-3/TRBV12-4 | many | TRBD1 | TGTGCCAGCAGTCGTCAGGGGGCGTCATATGGCTACACCTTC | CASSRQGASYGYTF
TRBJ2-5 | TRBV18 | few | NA | TGTGCCAGCTCACCGACTCAGTACTACCAAGAGACCCAGTACTTC | CASSPTQYYQETQYF
TRBJ2-2 | TRBV6-5 | medium-sized | NA | TGTGCCAGCGAAGGATCGGGGCCCGGGGAGCTGTTTTTT | CASEGSGPGELFF
TRBJ2-7 | TRBV6-6 | many | NA | TGTGCCAGCAGTTCGACCCGGATCCACGAGCAGTACTTC | CASSSTRIHEQYF
TRBJ2-3 | TRBV20-1 | many | TRBD1 | TGCAGTGCAACCACTCATACAGGGGCAGGGCCAGATACGCAGTATTTT | CSATTHTGAGPDTQYF
TRBJ2-6 | TRBV15 | many | TRBD2 | TGTGCCACCAGCATCAGGGAGGGCTCTGGGGCCAACGTCCTGACTTTC | CATSIREGSGANVLTF
TRBJ1-4 | TRBV28 | many | NA | TGTGCCAGCAGTGAGAGAGAAGGAAATGAAAAACTGTTTTTT | CASSEREGNEKLFF
TRBJ1-1 | TRBV4-3 | many | NA | TGCGCCAGCAGCCAAGATTTCGGGCGGGGTGAAGCTTTCTTT | CASSQDFGRGEAFF
TRBJ2-2 | TRBV13 | NA | NA | TGTGCCAGCCTGGCGGCCGGGGAGCTGTTTTTT | CASLAAGELFF
TRBJ2-3 | TRBV5-1 | many | TRBD1 | TGCGCCAGCAGTCCGAGACAGGGGTCAGATACGCAGTATTTT | CASSPRQGSDTQYF
TRBJ2-7 | TRBV11-2 | many | TRBD2 | TGTGCCAGCAGCTTTATGGGGCTAGCGGGGGGACCCTACGAGCAGTACTTC | CASSFMGLAGGPYEQYF
TRBJ2-5 | TRBV5-6 | NA | TRBD2 | TGTGCCAGCAGGGCACTAGCGGGAGAGACCCAGTACTTC | CASRALAGETQYF
TRBJ2-7 | TRBV27 | many | TRBD1 | TGTGCCAGCAGTCCCCGGGACAGGGGATCCCACGAGCAGTACTTC | CASSPRDRGSHEQYF
TRBJ2-7 | TRBV29-1 | many | NA | TGCAGCGTTACTTCCCGCAGGCAGTCCTACGAGCAGTACTTC | CSVTSRRQSYEQYF
TRBJ2-7 | TRBV20-1 | many | TRBD2 | TGCAGTGCTAGAGTTCGGGGAGCGGGGCGGCTCTACGAGCAGTACTTC | CSARVRGAGRLYEQYF
TRBJ1-1 | TRBV20-1 | many | TRBD1 | TGCAGTGCTAGAGATCGGGTGCCTGGGACAGCTAACACTGAAGCTTTCTTT | CSARDRVPGTANTEAFF
TRBJ2-3 | TRBV3-1 | NA | NA | TGTGCCAGCAGCCTCCGGTCCCTCGGAACAGATACGCAGTATTTT | CASSLRSLGTDTQYF
TRBJ1-2 | TRBV2 | many | NA | TGTGCCAGCAAGAGGACAGCTAGTTATGGCTACACCTTC | CASKRTASYGYTF
TRBJ2-7 | TRBV28 | many | NA | TGTGCCAGCAGTTTATTAACCTACGAGCAGTACTTC | CASSLLTYEQYF
TRBJ1-2 | TRBV29-1 | many | NA | TGCAGCGTGTTCAGGAGCTATGGCTACACCTTC | CSVFRSYGYTF
TRBJ2-3 | TRBV20-1 | NA | NA | TGCAGTGCCGCGACGGGGGACATAGATACGCAGTATTTT | CSAATGDIDTQYF
TRBJ2-7 | TRBV5-1 | medium-sized | NA | TGCGCCAGCAGCTTGGGGGGCACCCGGAACTACGAGCAGTACTTC | CASSLGGTRNYEQYF
TRBJ1-1 | TRBV10-3 | many | TRBD1 | TGTGCCATTCAGACAGGGGTGAACACTGAAGCTTTCTTT | CAIQTGVNTEAFF
TRBJ1-1 | TRBV12-3/TRBV12-4 | medium-sized | NA | TGTGCCAGCAGTTTTCTGGGCAGTTTGGGCACTGAAGCTTTCTTT | CASSFLGSLGTEAFF
TRBJ2-3 | TRBV5-5 | many | NA | TGTGCCAGCAGCTTGGGTCCGGGGACACCTGGCACAGATACGCAGTATTTT | CASSLGPGTPGTDTQYF
TRBJ1-4 | TRBV20-1 | many | TRBD1 | TGCAGTGCTAGAACGATGCGGACAGGGCCTGAAAAACTGTTTTTT | CSARTMRTGPEKLFF
TRBJ2-1 | TRBV7-3 | many | TRBD1 | TGTGCCAGCAGCTTTCCCGAGGACAGGATGAGCCATGAGCAGTTCTTC | CASSFPEDRMSHEQFF
TRBJ2-3 | TRBV7-2 | NA | NA | TGTGCCAGCAGCTTATTGGCCCAGACAGATACGCAGTATTTT | CASSLLAQTDTQYF
TRBJ2-1 | TRBV5-1 | many | NA | TGCGCCAGCAGCTCGGGGTGGGGGACCAATGAGCAGTTCTTC | CASSSGWGTNEQFF
TRBJ2-2 | TRBV5-1 | medium-sized | NA | TGCGCCAGCAGCTCGAAATGGGACATGGAATGGAACACCGGGGAGCTGTTTTTT | CASSSKWDMEWNTGELFF
TRBJ2-5 | TRBV5-1 | many | NA | TGCGCCAGCAGCTTAAATCTAGGGACCCAGACCCAGTACTTC | CASSLNLGTQTQYF
TRBJ2-7 | TRBV20-1 | many | TRBD2 | TGCAGTGCTACAATAGCGGGGCCTTCCTACGAGCAGTACTTC | CSATIAGPSYEQYF
TRBJ2-1 | TRBV9 | many | NA | TGTGCCAGCAGCGTAGGAGGGATTGAGCAGTTCTTC | CASSVGGIEQFF
TRBJ2-1 | TRBV10-3 | many | NA | TGTGCCATCAGTGAGACTGCGGGGCCGGATGAGCAGTTCTTC | CAISETAGPDEQFF
TRBJ2-1 | TRBV28 | many | TRBD2 | TGTGCCAGCACCATGGGGCGGGAGGGTTACAATGAGCAGTTCTTC | CASTMGREGYNEQFF
TRBJ2-1 | TRBV5-1 | few | TRBD2 | TGCGCCAGCAGCTTGGGACTAGCGTCTTGGGGTGAGCAGTTCTTC | CASSLGLASWGEQFF
TRBJ2-7 | TRBV20-1 | many | NA | TGCAGTGCTAACGCCGGGCAGGTTGGGGCTTACGAGCAGTACTTC | CSANAGQVGAYEQYF
TRBJ2-1 | TRBV5-6 | many | NA | TGTGCCAGCAACCTAGGGGTCGGTGAGCAGTTCTTC | CASNLGVGEQFF
TRBJ1-2 | TRBV20-1 | many | NA | TGCAGTGCTAGACCCAGAAGGCACTATGGCTACACCTTC | CSARPRRHYGYTF
TRBJ2-1 | TRBV5-1 | many | TRBD2 | TGCGCCAGCAGCTTGCCTAGCGGGAGCCCCCATGAGCAGTTCTTC | CASSLPSGSPHEQFF
TRBJ2-7 | TRBV28 | many | NA | TGTGCCAGCAGTTTCAACCCAACGTACGAGCAGTACTTC | CASSFNPTYEQYF